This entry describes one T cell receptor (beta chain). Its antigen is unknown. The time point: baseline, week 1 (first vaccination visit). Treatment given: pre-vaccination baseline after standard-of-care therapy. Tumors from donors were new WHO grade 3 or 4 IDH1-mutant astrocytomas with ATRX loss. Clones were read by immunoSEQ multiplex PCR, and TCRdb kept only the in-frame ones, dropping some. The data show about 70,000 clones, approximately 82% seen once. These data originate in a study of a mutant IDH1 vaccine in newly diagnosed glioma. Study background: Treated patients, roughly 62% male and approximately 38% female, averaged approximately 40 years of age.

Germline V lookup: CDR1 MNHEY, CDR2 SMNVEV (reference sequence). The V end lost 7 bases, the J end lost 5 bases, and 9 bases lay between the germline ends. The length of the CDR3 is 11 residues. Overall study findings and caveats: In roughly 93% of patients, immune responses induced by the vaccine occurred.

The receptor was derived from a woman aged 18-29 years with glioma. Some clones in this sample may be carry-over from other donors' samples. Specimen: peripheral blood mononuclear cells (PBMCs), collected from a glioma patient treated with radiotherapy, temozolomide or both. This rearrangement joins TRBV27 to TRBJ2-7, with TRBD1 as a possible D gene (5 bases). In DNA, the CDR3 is TGTGCCAGCATCCTGGGGCACGAGCAGTACTTC. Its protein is CASILGHEQYF.